The clone carrying this T cell receptor beta chain showed up many times. Its antigen is unidentified. Only in-frame clones appear in the TCRdb table, and some are missing; sequencing was by immunoSEQ multiplex PCR. The data contain approximately 60,000 clones, more than 80% of them singletons. Trimming removed 5 bases at V and 8 bases at J, with 18 bases between. Germline V CDR1 and CDR2: SEHNR, FQNEAQ (reference sequence). There are 14 residues in the CDR3. The data belong to a study of OX40 agonist ivuxolimab in advanced cancers. Study background: An agonistic human IgG2 monoclonal antibody against OX40 (CD134) was given. A partial response was reached by three patients: one with hepatocellular carcinoma and two with cutaneous melanoma.

Regarding the study as a whole: Expanded clones belonging to CD8+ T cells outnumbered, on average, those of CD4+. Expanded peripheral T cells had an undetermined antigen specificity.

The sequence was collected from an adult with an advanced solid tumor such as melanoma, head and neck, liver or kidney cancer. Sequences were derived from CD4+ or CD8+ T cells sorted from blood, sampled in a trial of the OX40 agonist ivuxolimab. The V gene is TRBV7-9, the J gene TRBJ1-2, with TRBD1 as a possible D gene (6 bases). Written as DNA, the CDR3 is TGTGCCAGCAGCCCGAACAGGGAGTGGGACGGCTACACCTTC. Its protein is CASSPNREWDGYTF.